These 28 T cell receptor beta chains were all obtained from the same sample, sequenced in a study of ipilimumab plus nivolumab after autologous stem cell transplantation. TCRdb keeps only in-frame clones here, not all; method: immunoSEQ multiplex PCR. The sample shows fewer than 95,000 clones, around 80% of them seen only once. The source was PBMCs, collected in a trial of ipilimumab plus nivolumab as post-transplant consolidation. The receptors were sampled from a male donor with diffuse large B-cell lymphoma.

The chain is built from TRBV4-1 and TRBJ1-1, with D hard to call. The CDR3 has 14 residues. With 2 bases removed from V and 4 bases from J, the gap between germline ends came to 11 bases. The germline V gene has CDR1 MGHRA and CDR2 YSYEKL. The CDR3, as DNA: TGCGCCAGCAGCCAACCCGTGAGGGCCACTGAAGCTTTCTTT. Encoded protein: CASSQPVRATEAFF.

V gene TRBV21-1 combines with J gene TRBJ2-2; the D call TRBD2 from the table was never checked on the DNA. TRBV21-1 is tagged as a pseudogene. This CDR3 comprises 15 residues. In DNA form, the CDR3 reads TGTGCCAGCAGCCCGAAGCGCAAGAACACCGGGGAGCTGTTTTTT. This codes for CASSPKRKNTGELFF.

The chain combines TRBV7-3 with TRBJ1-1, with 9 bases matching TRBD1. V was pared by 4 bases and J by 8 bases, with 11 bases of the junction left unmatched. Germline V gene data show CDR1 as SGHTA and CDR2 as FQGTGA. The CDR3 extends over 15 amino acids. CDR3 DNA sequence: TGTGCCAGCAGCTCCTCCCCGGGACAGGGCTTGGAAGCTTTCTTT. It is translated as CASSSSPGQGLEAFF.

This rearrangement joins TRBV15 to TRBJ1-4; D may be TRBD1 (6 bases). The CDR3 length is 16 residues. V was cut by 1 base and J by 8 bases, with 17 bases left in between. The germline gives CDR1 LNHNV, CDR2 YYDKDF (reference sequence). DNA of the CDR3: TGTGCCACCAGCAGAGGGGGAGGCAGGGGAGGGGAAAAACTGTTTTTT. It translates to CATSRGGGRGGEKLFF.

The CDR3 nucleotides read TGTGCCAGCGCTTCATCTGGAAACACCATATATTTT. It yields the protein CASASSGNTIYF. The J gene is TRBJ1-3, the V gene TRBV18; D gene ambiguous. Germline CDR1 and CDR2: KGHSH and LQKENI. With 8 bases removed from V and 1 base from J, the gap between germline ends came to 6 bases. This CDR3 region has 12 residues.

V gene TRBV11-2 combines with J gene TRBJ2-3; D not resolved. Looked up from germline, CDR1 is SGHAT and CDR2 is FQNNGV. The CDR3 is made up of 12 amino acids. The V end lost 2 bases, the J end lost 8 bases, and 8 bases lay between the germline ends. CDR3 in amino acids: CASSLLGLTQYF. The CDR3 nucleotides read TGTGCCAGCAGCTTACTGGGCCTTACGCAGTATTTT. Using reference TRBV11-2 and TRBJ2-3 for the parts outside the CDR3, the full variable domain is EAGVAQSPRYKIIEKRQSVAFWCNPISGHATLYWYQQILGQGPKLLIQFQNNGVVDDSQLPKDRFSAERLKGVDSTLKIQPAKLEDSAVYLCASSLLGLTQYFGPGTRLTVL.

This rearrangement joins TRBV25-1 to TRBJ1-1, with D possibly being TRBD1 (5 bases). V was trimmed by 5 bases and J by 5 bases, leaving 18 bases between them. The CDR3 extends over 15 amino acids. Germline V lookup: CDR1 MGHDK, CDR2 SYGVNS. The CDR3 region is CASSPIGRGGTEAFF. For the CDR3, the DNA is TGTGCCAGCAGTCCAATCGGTCGGGGGGGGACTGAAGCTTTCTTT.

The V call is TRBV5-4, the J call TRBJ1-2; D is unresolved. This CDR3 region has 15 residues. Per the germline V gene, CDR1 is SGHNT and CDR2 is YYREEE (reference sequence). Trimming took off 4 bases at V and 2 bases at J, with 15 bases between the two ends. CDR3 protein: CASSPLSAQNYGYTF. In DNA, the CDR3 is TGTGCCAGCAGCCCCCTCTCTGCCCAGAACTATGGCTACACCTTC.

A single count supports this clone. The gene calls are TRBV4-1 and TRBJ2-3; D is unclear. Between the trimmed V and J ends, which lost 1 base and 2 bases, there was a span of 10 bases. CDR1 is MGHRA and CDR2 is YSYEKL in the germline V gene. The CDR3 sequence is 15 residues long. The CDR3 DNA sequence: TGCGCCAGCAGCCAAGGCTACGGTGACACAGATACGCAGTATTTT. Its protein is CASSQGYGDTDTQYF.

The chain is built from TRBV7-6 and TRBJ2-5; D unclear. Germline V CDR1 and CDR2: SGHVS, FNYEAQ. V was pared by 6 bases and J by 5 bases, with 16 bases between. The CDR3 has 14 amino acids. CDR3 nucleotide sequence: TGTGCCAGCAGTTCTATTAGTTTGGGCGAGACCCAGTACTTC. Protein: CASSSISLGETQYF. Full variable domain (rest looked up from reference TRBV7-6 and TRBJ2-5): GAGVSQSPRYKVTKRGQDVALRCDPISGHVSLYWYRQALGQGPEFLTYFNYEAQQDKSGLPNDRFSAERPEGSISTLTIQRTEQRDSAMYRCASSSISLGETQYFGPGTRLLVL.

The chain joins TRBV7-9 to TRBJ2-3; D gene unclear. Germline loops: CDR1 SEHNR, CDR2 FQNEAQ (reference sequence). Between the trimmed V and J ends, which lost 1 base and 10 bases, there was a span of 9 bases. The CDR3 is 12 amino acids. The CDR3 sequence is CASSLGNSAQYF. In DNA form, the CDR3 reads TGTGCCAGCAGCTTAGGTAATTCGGCGCAGTATTTT.

This clone was observed once. The V gene is TRBV13, the J gene TRBJ1-5; weak D call: TRBD1 (6 bases). The germline CDR1 and CDR2 sequences are PRHDT and FYEKMQ (reference sequence). The CDR3 runs to 15 residues. Trimming removed 5 bases at V and 4 bases at J, with 15 bases between. This chain's CDR3 is CASSLAGAGNQPQHF. DNA of the CDR3: TGTGCCAGCAGCCTAGCAGGGGCTGGGAATCAGCCCCAGCATTTT.

The rearrangement uses TRBV7-9 and TRBJ2-7, with 7 bases matching TRBD1. The CDR3 totals 14 residues. Germline V gives CDR1 SEHNR, CDR2 FQNEAQ (reference sequence). The ends lost 1 base at V and 5 bases at J; junction bases unmatched: 5. CDR3: CASSLVWDRDEQYF. The CDR3 DNA sequence: TGTGCCAGCAGCTTAGTGTGGGACAGAGACGAGCAGTACTTC.

The V call is TRBV19, the J call TRBJ2-2; D is unclear. The germline V gene encodes CDR1 LNHDA and CDR2 SQIVND (reference sequence). V lost 9 bases and J lost 0, with 11 bases in between. The CDR3 covers 14 residues. CDR3 coding DNA: TGTGCCAGCCTCGGTCTATCGAACACCGGGGAGCTGTTTTTT. Protein product: CASLGLSNTGELFF. Complete variable domain (other parts from reference TRBV19 and TRBJ2-2): DGGITQSPKYLFRKEGQNVTLSCEQNLNHDAMYWYRQDPGQGLRLIYYSQIVNDFQKGDIAEGYSVSREKKESFPLTVTSAQKNPTAFYLCASLGLSNTGELFFGEGSRLTVL.

The rearrangement links TRBV6-5 to TRBJ2-4; 7 positions match TRBD1. Germline V gene sequence: CDR1 MNHEY, CDR2 SVGAGI. This CDR3 region has 16 residues. V shed 0 bases and J 9 bases; nucleotides not matched to a gene: 11. This CDR3 reads CASSYSRDSVRSIQYF. As DNA, the CDR3 is TGTGCCAGCAGTTACTCGAGGGACAGCGTCAGGAGCATTCAGTACTTC.

This clone was observed once. The genes are TRBV18 and TRBJ2-1; 13 positions agree with TRBD2. The CDR3 is made up of 19 amino acids. Germline V gene data show CDR1 as KGHSH and CDR2 as LQKENI. With V trimmed by 1 base and J by 9 bases, 15 bases remained unmatched. CDR3 bases: TGTGCCAGCTCACCACGCGGACCTATGGGGACTAGCGGGGCCGGTGAGCAGTTCTTC. This gives the protein CASSPRGPMGTSGAGEQFF. Filled out from reference TRBV18 and TRBJ2-1, the complete variable domain reads NAGVMQNPRHLVRRRGQEARLRCSPMKGHSHVYWYRQLPEEGLKFMVYLQKENIIDESGMPKERFSAEFPKEGPSILRIQQVVRGDSAAYFCASSPRGPMGTSGAGEQFFGPGTRLTVL.

V usage is TRBV6-5 and J usage is TRBJ2-7, with 7 nucleotides matching TRBD1. V was pared by 5 bases and J by 2 bases, with 6 bases of the junction left unmatched. Germline values: CDR1 MNHEY, CDR2 SVGAGI. This CDR3 is built from 14 residues. For the CDR3, the DNA is TGTGCCAGCAGTCAAGACAGGGAGACCTACGAGCAGTACTTC. Translating it yields CASSQDRETYEQYF.

This clone came up a few times. The chain combines TRBV6-1 with TRBJ1-2; D call uncertain. There are 16 residues in the CDR3. Germline V gene sequence: CDR1 MNHNS, CDR2 SASEGT. Trimming removed 0 bases from V and 0 bases from J, with 11 bases in between. CDR3 protein: CASSEAGSVSNYGYTF. CDR3 DNA sequence: TGTGCCAGCAGTGAAGCGGGTTCAGTTTCTAACTATGGCTACACCTTC.

The chain uses TRBV18 and TRBJ2-1; perhaps TRBD2 as D (6 bases). V gave up 2 bases and J gave up 5 bases, with 7 bases separating them. The CDR3 spans 13 residues. CDR1 and CDR2 (germline): KGHSH, LQKENI. In DNA, the CDR3 is TGTGCCAGCTCACCAGGAGGGAACAATGAGCAGTTCTTC. Translating it yields CASSPGGNNEQFF.

The chain joins TRBV5-1 to TRBJ2-4, with 12 nucleotides matching TRBD2. J gave up 5 bases and V 4 bases, and 4 bases lay outside the gene matches. Looked up from germline, CDR1 is SGHRS and CDR2 is YFSETQ. The CDR3 has 15 amino acids. CDR3 coding DNA: TGCGCCAGCAGCCACCTAGCGGGGGGGGAAAACATTCAGTACTTC. It encodes CASSHLAGGENIQYF.

About this clone: One end of the junction varies from germline; a read error may be responsible. The chain couples TRBV6-6 to TRBJ2-7; 7 positions agree with TRBD2. Germline lookup yields CDR1 MNHNY and CDR2 SVGAGI (reference sequence). The CDR3 runs 15 residues. CDR3 in DNA: TGTGCCAGCAGTACCTTAACTAGCGTACCCTACGAACAGTACTTC. Translated: CASSTLTSVPYEQYF.

This clone has just a few counts. This rearrangement joins TRBV19 to TRBJ1-1; D uncertain. The CDR3 totals 13 residues. The V end lost 4 bases, the J end lost 4 bases, and 10 bases lay between the germline ends. Germline V CDR1 and CDR2: LNHDA, SQIVND (reference sequence). The CDR3 DNA reads as TGTGCCAGTAGTAGAGGGTCCGGCACTGAAGCTTTCTTT. Amino acid sequence: CASSRGSGTEAFF.

The rearrangement links TRBV7-2 to TRBJ1-6; TRBD1 agrees at 7 bases. CDR3 length equals 15 residues. The germline V gene has CDR1 SGHTA and CDR2 FQGNSA. J lost 9 bases, V lost 6 bases, and 11 bases had no gene match. The CDR3 DNA follows: TGTGCCAGCAGACCTAGACAGGGAGGCACTTCACCCCTCCACTTT. Translating it yields CASRPRQGGTSPLHF.

This clone was seen a handful of times. The chain's CDR3 is CASSLRERDTQYF. CDR3 nucleotides: TGTGCCAGCAGCCTTCGGGAACGGGATACGCAGTATTTT. V usage is TRBV7-8 and J usage is TRBJ2-3, with a possible D match to TRBD2 (5 bases). The V and J ends lost 5 bases and 6 bases respectively, with 12 bases between them. Germline V CDR1 and CDR2: SGHVS, FQNEAQ. This CDR3 contains 13 residues.

The J gene is TRBJ2-5, the V gene TRBV18; D is ambiguous. The germline V gene encodes CDR1 KGHSH and CDR2 LQKENI. Between the trimmed V and J ends, which lost 3 bases and 3 bases, there was a span of 11 bases. The CDR3 loop spans 14 amino acids. The CDR3 DNA reads TGTGCCAGCTCACCTCGGATGACCAAAGAGACCCAGTACTTC. Translated, it gives CASSPRMTKETQYF.

A note on this clone: Compared with germline, one end of the junction differs, possibly owing to a read error. Other DNA sequences in this sample translate to the same CDR3. The chain is built from TRBV7-7 and TRBJ2-5, with 8 bases lining up with TRBD2. The CDR3 is 13 amino acids. Per germline, CDR1 SSHAT and CDR2 FNYEAQ (reference sequence). The CDR3 is CASSRGGGETQYF. The CDR3 DNA sequence: TGTGCTAGCAGCCGGGGGGGAGGAGAGACCCAGTACTTC.

The chain couples TRBV7-2 to TRBJ2-5, with 15 bases fitting TRBD2. The CDR3 contains 18 residues. Germline lookup yields CDR1 SGHTA and CDR2 FQGNSA. V dropped 1 base and J dropped 6; count of bases not matched to a gene: 9. CDR3 nucleotides: TGTGCCAGCAGCTTAGAATGGACTAGCGGGGGGGCCGGGAAGACCCAGTACTTC. Translation gives CASSLEWTSGGAGKTQYF.

The chain is built from TRBV6-1 and TRBJ1-1, with a weak D call TRBD1 (5 bases). Trimming stripped 6 bases from V and 11 bases from J, with 19 bases between. CDR3 length: 13 residues. Germline V gene data show CDR1 as MNHNS and CDR2 as SASEGT. This CDR3 is CASRSERGYSAFF. The CDR3 DNA reads as TGTGCCAGCAGGAGTGAAAGGGGTTACTCGGCTTTCTTT.